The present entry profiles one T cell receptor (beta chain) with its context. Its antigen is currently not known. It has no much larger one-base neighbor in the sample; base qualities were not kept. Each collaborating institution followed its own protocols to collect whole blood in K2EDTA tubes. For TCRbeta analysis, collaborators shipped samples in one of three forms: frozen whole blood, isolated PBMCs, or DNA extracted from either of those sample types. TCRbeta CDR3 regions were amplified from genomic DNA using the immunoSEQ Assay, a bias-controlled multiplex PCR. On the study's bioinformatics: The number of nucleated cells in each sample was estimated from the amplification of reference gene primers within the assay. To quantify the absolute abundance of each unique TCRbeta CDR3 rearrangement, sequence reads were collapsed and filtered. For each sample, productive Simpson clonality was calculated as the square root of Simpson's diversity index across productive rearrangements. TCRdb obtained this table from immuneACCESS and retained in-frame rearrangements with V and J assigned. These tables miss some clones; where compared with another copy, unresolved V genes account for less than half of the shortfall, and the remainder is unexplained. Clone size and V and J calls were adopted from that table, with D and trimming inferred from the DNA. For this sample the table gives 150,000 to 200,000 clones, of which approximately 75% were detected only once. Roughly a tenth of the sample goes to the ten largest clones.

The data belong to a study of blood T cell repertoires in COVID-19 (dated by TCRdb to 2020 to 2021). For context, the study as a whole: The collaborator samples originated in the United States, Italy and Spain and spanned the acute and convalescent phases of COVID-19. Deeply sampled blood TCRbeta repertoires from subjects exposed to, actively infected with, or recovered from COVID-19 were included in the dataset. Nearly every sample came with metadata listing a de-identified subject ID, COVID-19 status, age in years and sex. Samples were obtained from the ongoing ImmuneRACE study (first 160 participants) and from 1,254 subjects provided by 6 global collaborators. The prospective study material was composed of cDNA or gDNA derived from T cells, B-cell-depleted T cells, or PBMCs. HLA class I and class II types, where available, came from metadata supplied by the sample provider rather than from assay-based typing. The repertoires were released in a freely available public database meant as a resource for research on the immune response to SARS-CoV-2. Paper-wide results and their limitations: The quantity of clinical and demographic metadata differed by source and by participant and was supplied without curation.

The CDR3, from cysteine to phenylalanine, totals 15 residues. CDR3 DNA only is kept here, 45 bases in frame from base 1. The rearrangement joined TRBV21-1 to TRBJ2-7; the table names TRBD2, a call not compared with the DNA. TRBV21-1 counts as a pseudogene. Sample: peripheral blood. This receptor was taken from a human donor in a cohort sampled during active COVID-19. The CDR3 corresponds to CASSKVEEPSLEQYF. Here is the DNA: TGTGCCAGCAGCAAAGTGGAGGAGCCGTCGCTCGAGCAGTACTTC.